A selection of T cell receptor beta chains follows, all from one sample in a study of neurological immune-mediated disorders. TCRdb analysed the 5' RACE reads with MiXCR anew, one entry per CDR3 protein. Here the sample spans 50,000 to 55,000 distinct CDR3 sequences, 3% to 4% being singletons. The source material was PBMCs. Receptor source: a man aged 60 to 75 with multiple sclerosis. CDR3s include the opening cysteine and the closing phenylalanine or tryptophan. D genes are given only for firm matches.

d_gene	v_gene	j_gene	CDR3aa
TRBD1	TRBV5-1	TRBJ1-2	CASSFARQGDGYTF
NA	TRBV5-1	TRBJ2-5	CASSIQGRGETQYF
NA	TRBV25-1	TRBJ1-6	CASSESPGTNSPLHF
NA	TRBV12-3/TRBV12-4	TRBJ1-1	CASSPRGNTEAFF
NA	TRBV12-3/TRBV12-4	TRBJ2-7	CASTSAGFSPGYEQYF
TRBD1	TRBV3-1	TRBJ2-4	CASSQDPGQGNIQYF
NA	TRBV12-3/TRBV12-4	TRBJ2-2	CASRSPGAAGELFF
NA	TRBV5-1	TRBJ2-1	CASRSTRNNEQFF
NA	TRBV7-6	TRBJ1-5	CASSLTGNQPQHF
NA	TRBV11-1	TRBJ2-3	CASSLDGRTDTQYF
TRBD2	TRBV2	TRBJ2-1	CASGLLAGGSYNEQFF
NA	TRBV27	TRBJ2-5	CASRTGETQYF
TRBD1	TRBV5-1	TRBJ2-7	CASSFIPGQGAGGEQYF
TRBD2	TRBV6-5	TRBJ2-2	CASSYGVRLAGGLSAGELFF
NA	TRBV15	TRBJ2-7	CATSPQGQAAQYF
TRBD2	TRBV2	TRBJ2-1	CASGTSGREQFF
NA	TRBV6-6	TRBJ2-7	CASRASQQGSEQYF
TRBD2	TRBV5-1	TRBJ2-1	CASSFRTSGGNEQFF
NA	TRBV6-5	TRBJ1-5	CASSYRFNQPQHF
TRBD1	TRBV5-6	TRBJ1-4	CASSGQGIQTNEKLFF
NA	TRBV7-8	TRBJ1-5	CASSLTPGLNQPQHF
NA	TRBV7-6	TRBJ1-1	CASSPSSDRNTEAFF
NA	TRBV20-1	TRBJ1-5	CSARDRHSRGLPQHF
TRBD1	TRBV4-1	TRBJ1-5	CASSQPDRVDQPQHF
TRBD1	TRBV20-1	TRBJ2-5	CRGQGASETQYF
TRBD2	TRBV15	TRBJ2-5	CVTRGEGKETQYF
NA	TRBV20-1	TRBJ1-1	CSAERTVNTEAFF
NA	TRBV12-3/TRBV12-4	TRBJ1-4	CASSFRGYEKLFF
NA	TRBV10-3	TRBJ2-7	CAISEGTTIQGDGDEQYF
TRBD2	TRBV28	TRBJ2-2	CASNLAGGPGGELFF
NA	TRBV5-1	TRBJ2-3	CASSLRTLTSTDTQYF
NA	TRBV19	TRBJ2-2	CASSIVGGGTGELFF
NA	TRBV5-1	TRBJ2-7	CASSETGTIYEQYF
NA	TRBV7-2	TRBJ2-4	CASSLPTEAKNIQYF
NA	TRBV5-6	TRBJ1-5	CASSRLNSNQPQHF
NA	TRBV5-6	TRBJ1-2	CASSPEMGAYGYTF
TRBD1	TRBV7-8	TRBJ2-7	CASSPWTGADEQYF
NA	TRBV11-2	TRBJ1-2	CASSPFPDSHYGYTF
NA	TRBV29-1	TRBJ2-2	CSGGNAGELFF
TRBD1	TRBV5-5	TRBJ2-7	CASSLGQDRISQEQYF
NA	TRBV5-1	TRBJ2-2	CASSYTVSGELFF
NA	TRBV7-8	TRBJ2-3	CASSTLGGLDTQYF
NA	TRBV7-8	TRBJ2-2	CASSSRPSNTGELFF
NA	TRBV20-1	TRBJ2-1	CSAILEIREQFF
TRBD1	TRBV3-1	TRBJ1-1	CASSQDRFGTGVTEAFF
NA	TRBV5-8	TRBJ2-1	CASSFGGYNEQFF
NA	TRBV7-9	TRBJ1-1	CASSLNQGNTEAFF
NA	TRBV29-1	TRBJ2-7	CSVGSVYEQYF
NA	TRBV5-5	TRBJ1-2	CASSWGPENGYTF
NA	TRBV25-1	TRBJ2-2	CASSEENTGELFF
TRBD2	TRBV20-1	TRBJ2-5	CSAIAGKGETQYF
TRBD2	TRBV6-4	TRBJ2-1	CASSETSSGGHNEQFF